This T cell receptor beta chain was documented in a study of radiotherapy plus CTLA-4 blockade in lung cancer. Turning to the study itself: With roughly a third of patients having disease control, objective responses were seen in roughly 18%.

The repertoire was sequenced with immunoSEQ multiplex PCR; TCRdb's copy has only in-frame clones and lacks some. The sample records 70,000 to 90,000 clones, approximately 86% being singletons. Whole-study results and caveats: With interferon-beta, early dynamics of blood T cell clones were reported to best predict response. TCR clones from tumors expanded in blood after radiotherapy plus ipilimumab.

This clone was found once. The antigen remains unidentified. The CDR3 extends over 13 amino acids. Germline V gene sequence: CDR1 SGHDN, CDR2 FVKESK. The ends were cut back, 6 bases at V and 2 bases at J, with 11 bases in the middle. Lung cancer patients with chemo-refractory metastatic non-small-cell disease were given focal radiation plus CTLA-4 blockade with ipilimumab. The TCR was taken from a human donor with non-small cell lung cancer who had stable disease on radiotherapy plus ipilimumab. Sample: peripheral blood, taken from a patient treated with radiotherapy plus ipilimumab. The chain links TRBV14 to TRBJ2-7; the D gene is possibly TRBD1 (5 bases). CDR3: CASRLTGAYEQYF. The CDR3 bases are TGTGCCAGCAGACTTACAGGAGCCTACGAGCAGTACTTC.